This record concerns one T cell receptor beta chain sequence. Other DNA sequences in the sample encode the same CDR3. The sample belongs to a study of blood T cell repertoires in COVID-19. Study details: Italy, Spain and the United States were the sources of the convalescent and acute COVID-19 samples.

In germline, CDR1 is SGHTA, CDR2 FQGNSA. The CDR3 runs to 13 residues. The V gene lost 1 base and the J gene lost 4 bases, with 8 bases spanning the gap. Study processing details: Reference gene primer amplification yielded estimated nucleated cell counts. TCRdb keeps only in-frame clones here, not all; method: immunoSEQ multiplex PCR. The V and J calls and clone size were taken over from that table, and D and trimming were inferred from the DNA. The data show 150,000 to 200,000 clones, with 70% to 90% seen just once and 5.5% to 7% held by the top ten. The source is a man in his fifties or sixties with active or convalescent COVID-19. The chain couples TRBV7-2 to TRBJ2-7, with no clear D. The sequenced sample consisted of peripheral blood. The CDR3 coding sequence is TGTGCCAGCAGCTTAGGATCCCTATACGAGCAGTACTTC. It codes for CASSLGSLYEQYF. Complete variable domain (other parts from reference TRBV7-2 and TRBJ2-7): GAGVSQSPSNKVTEKGKDVELRCDPISGHTALYWYRQSLGQGLEFLIYFQGNSAPDKSGLPSDRFSAERTGGSVSTLTIQRTQQEDSAVYLCASSLGSLYEQYFGPGTRLTVT.